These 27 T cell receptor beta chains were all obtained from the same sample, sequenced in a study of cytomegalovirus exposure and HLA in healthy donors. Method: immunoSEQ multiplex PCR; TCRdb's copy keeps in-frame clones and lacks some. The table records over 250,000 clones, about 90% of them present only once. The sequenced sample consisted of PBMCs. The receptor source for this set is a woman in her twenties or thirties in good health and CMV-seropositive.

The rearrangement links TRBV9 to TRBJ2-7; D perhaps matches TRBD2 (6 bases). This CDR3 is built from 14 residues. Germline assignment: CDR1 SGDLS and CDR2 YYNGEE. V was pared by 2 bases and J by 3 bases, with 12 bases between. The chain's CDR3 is CASSVGGAVYEQYF. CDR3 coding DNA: TGTGCCAGCAGCGTGGGCGGGGCCGTCTACGAGCAGTACTTC.

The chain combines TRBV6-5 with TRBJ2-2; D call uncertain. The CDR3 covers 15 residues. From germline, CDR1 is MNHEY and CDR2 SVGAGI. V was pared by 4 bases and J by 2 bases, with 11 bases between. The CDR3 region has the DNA TGTGCCAGCAGTTCGAAGGGCCTTAACACCGGGGAGCTGTTTTTT. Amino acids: CASSSKGLNTGELFF.

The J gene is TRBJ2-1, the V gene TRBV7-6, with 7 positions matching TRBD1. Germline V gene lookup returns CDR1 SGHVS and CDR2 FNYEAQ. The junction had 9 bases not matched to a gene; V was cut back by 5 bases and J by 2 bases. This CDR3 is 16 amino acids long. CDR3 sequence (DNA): TGTGCCAGCAGCCTTAATACAGGGGCGACCTACAATGAGCAGTTCTTC. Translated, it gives CASSLNTGATYNEQFF. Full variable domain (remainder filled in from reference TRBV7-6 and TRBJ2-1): GAGVSQSPRYKVTKRGQDVALRCDPISGHVSLYWYRQALGQGPEFLTYFNYEAQQDKSGLPNDRFSAERPEGSISTLTIQRTEQRDSAMYRCASSLNTGATYNEQFFGPGTRLTVL.

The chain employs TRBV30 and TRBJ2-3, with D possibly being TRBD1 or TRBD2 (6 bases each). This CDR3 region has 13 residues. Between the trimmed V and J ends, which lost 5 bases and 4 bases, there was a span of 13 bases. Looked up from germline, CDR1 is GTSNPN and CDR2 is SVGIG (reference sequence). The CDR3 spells CAWLGGRADTQYF. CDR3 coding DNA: TGTGCCTGGTTGGGGGGCCGTGCAGATACGCAGTATTTT.

CDR3 loop: CASSQDRTSGRGNEQFF. CDR3 sequence (DNA): TGTGCCAGCAGCCAAGATCGGACTAGCGGGAGGGGCAATGAGCAGTTCTTC. The chain is built from TRBV4-2 and TRBJ2-1, with 15 bases matching TRBD2. The V gene end was trimmed by 0 bases and the J gene end by 6 bases; junction bases not matched to a gene: 3. The CDR3 length is 17 residues. Germline CDR1 LGHNA, CDR2 YNFKEQ.

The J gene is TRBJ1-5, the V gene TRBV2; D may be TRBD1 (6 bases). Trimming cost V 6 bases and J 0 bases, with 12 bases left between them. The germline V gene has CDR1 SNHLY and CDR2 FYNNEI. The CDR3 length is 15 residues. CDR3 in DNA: TGTGCCAGCAGCAACCACAGGGATAGCAATCAGCCCCAGCATTTT. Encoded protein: CASSNHRDSNQPQHF.

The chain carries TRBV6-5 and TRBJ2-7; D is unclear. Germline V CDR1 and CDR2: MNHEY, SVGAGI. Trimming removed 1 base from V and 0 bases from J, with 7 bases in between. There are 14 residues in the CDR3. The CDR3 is CASSYYADSYEQYF. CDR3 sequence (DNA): TGTGCCAGCAGTTACTACGCAGACTCCTACGAGCAGTACTTC.

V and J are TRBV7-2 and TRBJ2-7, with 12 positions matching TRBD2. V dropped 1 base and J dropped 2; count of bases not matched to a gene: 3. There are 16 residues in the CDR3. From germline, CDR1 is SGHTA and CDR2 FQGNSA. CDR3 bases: TGTGCCAGCAGCTTAGGGACTAGCGGGGCCCCCTACGAGCAGTACTTC. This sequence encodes CASSLGTSGAPYEQYF.

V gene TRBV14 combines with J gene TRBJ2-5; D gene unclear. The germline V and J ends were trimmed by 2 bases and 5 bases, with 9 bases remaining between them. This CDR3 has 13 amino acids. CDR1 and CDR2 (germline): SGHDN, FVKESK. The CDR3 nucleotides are TGTGCCAGCAGCCAATGGGTTGGGGAGACCCAGTACTTC. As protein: CASSQWVGETQYF.

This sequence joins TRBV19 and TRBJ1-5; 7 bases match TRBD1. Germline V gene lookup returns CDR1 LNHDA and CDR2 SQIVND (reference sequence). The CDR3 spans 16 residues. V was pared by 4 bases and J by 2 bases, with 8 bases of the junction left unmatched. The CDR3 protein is CASSTLQGIRNQPQHF. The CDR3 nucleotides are TGTGCCAGTAGTACACTACAGGGGATCCGCAATCAGCCCCAGCATTTT.

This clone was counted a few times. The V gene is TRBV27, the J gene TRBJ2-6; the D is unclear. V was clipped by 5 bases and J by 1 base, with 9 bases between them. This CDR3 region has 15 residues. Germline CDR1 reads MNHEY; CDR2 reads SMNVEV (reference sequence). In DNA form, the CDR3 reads TGTGCCAGCAGTCCCGCGGAATCTGGGGCCAACGTCCTGACTTTC. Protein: CASSPAESGANVLTF.

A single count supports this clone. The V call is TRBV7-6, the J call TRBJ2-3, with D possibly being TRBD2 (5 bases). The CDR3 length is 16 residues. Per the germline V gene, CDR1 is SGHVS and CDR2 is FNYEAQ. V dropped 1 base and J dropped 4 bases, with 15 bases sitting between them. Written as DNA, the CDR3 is TGTGCCAGCAGCTTAGTTGTCGAGGGTTTGGCAGATACGCAGTATTTT. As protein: CASSLVVEGLADTQYF.

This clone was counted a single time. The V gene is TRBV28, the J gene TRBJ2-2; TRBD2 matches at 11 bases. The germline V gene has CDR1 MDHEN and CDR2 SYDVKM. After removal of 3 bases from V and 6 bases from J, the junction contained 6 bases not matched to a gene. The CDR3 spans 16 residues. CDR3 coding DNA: TGTGCCAGCAGTTTCACTAGCGGGAGAGGGGCCGGGGAGCTGTTTTTT. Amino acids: CASSFTSGRGAGELFF.

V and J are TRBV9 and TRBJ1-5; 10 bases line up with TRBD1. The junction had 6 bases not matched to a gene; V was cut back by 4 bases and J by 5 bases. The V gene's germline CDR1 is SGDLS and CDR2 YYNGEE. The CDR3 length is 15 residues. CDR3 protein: CASSKTGTGDQPQHF. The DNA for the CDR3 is TGTGCCAGCAGCAAGACCGGGACAGGGGATCAGCCCCAGCATTTT.

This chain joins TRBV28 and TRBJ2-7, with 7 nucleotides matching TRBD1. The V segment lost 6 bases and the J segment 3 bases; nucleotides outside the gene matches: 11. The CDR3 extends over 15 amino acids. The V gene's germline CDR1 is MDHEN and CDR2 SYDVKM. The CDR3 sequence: CASSDPTGNLYEQYF. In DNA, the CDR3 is TGTGCCAGCAGCGACCCGACAGGGAACCTCTACGAGCAGTACTTC.

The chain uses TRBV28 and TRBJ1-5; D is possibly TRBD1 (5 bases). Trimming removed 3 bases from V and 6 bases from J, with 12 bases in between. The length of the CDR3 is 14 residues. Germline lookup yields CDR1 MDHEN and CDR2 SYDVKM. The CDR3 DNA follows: TGTGCCAGCAGTTTTGTGGAGGGGATTCAGCCCCAGCATTTT. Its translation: CASSFVEGIQPQHF.

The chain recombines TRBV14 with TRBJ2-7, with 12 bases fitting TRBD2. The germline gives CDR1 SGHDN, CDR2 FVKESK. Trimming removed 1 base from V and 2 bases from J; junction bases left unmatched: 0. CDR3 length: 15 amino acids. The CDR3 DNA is TGTGCCAGCAGCCAAGCTAGCGGGAGGGCCTACGAGCAGTACTTC. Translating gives CASSQASGRAYEQYF. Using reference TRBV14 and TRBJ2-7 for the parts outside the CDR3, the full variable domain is EAGVTQFPSHSVIEKGQTVTLRCDPISGHDNLYWYRRVMGKEIKFLLHFVKESKQDESGMPNNRFLAERTGGTYSTLKVQPAELEDSGVYFCASSQASGRAYEQYFGPGTRLTVT.

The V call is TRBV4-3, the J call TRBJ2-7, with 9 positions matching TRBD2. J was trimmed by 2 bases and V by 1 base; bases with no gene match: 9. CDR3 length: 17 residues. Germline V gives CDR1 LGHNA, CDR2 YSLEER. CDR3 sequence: CASSQVGWTSDAYEQYF. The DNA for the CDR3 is TGCGCCAGCAGCCAAGTGGGTTGGACTAGCGACGCCTACGAGCAGTACTTC.

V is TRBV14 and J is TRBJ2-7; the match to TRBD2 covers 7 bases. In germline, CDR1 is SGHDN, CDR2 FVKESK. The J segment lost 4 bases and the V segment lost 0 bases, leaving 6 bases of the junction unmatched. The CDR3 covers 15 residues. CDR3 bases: TGTGCCAGCAGCCAAGAAGGCGGGAGTGGATACGAGCAGTACTTC. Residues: CASSQEGGSGYEQYF.

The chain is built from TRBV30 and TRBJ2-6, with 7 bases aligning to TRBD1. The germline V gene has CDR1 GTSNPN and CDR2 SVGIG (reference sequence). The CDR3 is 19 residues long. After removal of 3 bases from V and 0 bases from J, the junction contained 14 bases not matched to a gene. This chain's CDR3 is CAWRSMTGSYRSGANVLTF. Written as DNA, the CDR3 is TGTGCCTGGAGGTCAATGACAGGGTCCTACCGCTCTGGGGCCAACGTCCTGACTTTC.

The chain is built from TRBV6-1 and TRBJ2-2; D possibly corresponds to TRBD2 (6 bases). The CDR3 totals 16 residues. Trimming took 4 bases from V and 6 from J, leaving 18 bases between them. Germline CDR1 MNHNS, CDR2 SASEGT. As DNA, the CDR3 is TGTGCCAGCAGTGCCGAGACTAGTCTACGCCCCGGGGAGCTGTTTTTT. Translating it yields CASSAETSLRPGELFF.

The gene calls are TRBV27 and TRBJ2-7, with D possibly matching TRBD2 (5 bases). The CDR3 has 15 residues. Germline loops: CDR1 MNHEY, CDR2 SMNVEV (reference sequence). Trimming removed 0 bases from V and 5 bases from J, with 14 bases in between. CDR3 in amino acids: CASSLSVGSGHEQYF. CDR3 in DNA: TGTGCCAGCAGTTTATCGGTAGGGAGCGGCCACGAGCAGTACTTC.

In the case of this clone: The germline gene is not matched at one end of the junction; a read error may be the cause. CDR3 amino acids: CVSSPTSATGELFF. CDR3 coding DNA: TGTGTCAGCAGCCCCACTAGCGCCACCGGGGAGCTGTTTTTT. The chain employs TRBV9 and TRBJ2-2; 7 nucleotides match TRBD2. There are 14 residues in the CDR3. The germline V gene encodes CDR1 SGDLS and CDR2 YYNGEE.

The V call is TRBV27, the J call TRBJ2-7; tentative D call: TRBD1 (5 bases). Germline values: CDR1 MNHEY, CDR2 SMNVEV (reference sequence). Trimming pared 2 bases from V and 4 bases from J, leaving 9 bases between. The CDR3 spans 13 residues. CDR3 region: CASSLGHIYEQYF. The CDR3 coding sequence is TGTGCCAGCAGTTTAGGACATATATACGAGCAGTACTTC.

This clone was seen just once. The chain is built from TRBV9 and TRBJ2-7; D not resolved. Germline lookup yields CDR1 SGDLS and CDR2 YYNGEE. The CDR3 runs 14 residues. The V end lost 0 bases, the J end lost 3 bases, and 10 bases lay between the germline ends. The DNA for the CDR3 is TGTGCCAGCAGCGTAGGTTTGGATAACTACGAGCAGTACTTC. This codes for CASSVGLDNYEQYF.

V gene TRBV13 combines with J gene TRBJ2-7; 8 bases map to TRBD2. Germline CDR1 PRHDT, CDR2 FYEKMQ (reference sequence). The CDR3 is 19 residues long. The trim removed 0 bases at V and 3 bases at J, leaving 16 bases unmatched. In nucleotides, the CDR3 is TGTGCCAGCAGCTTAGGCGAAATCGGCGGGGGACTAGAAGGCTACGAGCAGTACTTC. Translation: CASSLGEIGGGLEGYEQYF. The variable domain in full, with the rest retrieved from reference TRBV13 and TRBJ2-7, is AAGVIQSPRHLIKEKRETATLKCYPIPRHDTVYWYQQGPGQDPQFLISFYEKMQSDKGSIPDRFSAQQFSDYHSELNMSSLELGDSALYFCASSLGEIGGGLEGYEQYFGPGTRLTVT.

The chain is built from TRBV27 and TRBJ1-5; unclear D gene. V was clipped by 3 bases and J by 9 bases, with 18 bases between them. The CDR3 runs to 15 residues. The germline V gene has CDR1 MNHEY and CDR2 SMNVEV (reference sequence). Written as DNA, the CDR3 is TGTGCCAGCAGTTTCGATGGTACCGGATGGCGGCCCCAGCATTTT. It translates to CASSFDGTGWRPQHF.